Presented here are 5 T cell receptor beta chains from one specimen sequenced in a study of T cells after yellow fever vaccination. Via MiXCR, TCRdb re-called the 5' RACE reads, giving one row per CDR3 protein. This sample has 90,000 to 150,000 distinct CDR3 sequences, with about 6.8% found just once. Sample: CD4+ T cells sorted from PBMCs, taken about 41 days after the first yellow fever vaccination. These receptors were taken from a man between 18 and 29 years old who received the YFV17D yellow fever vaccine.

Many counts were recorded for this clonotype. V is TRBV20-1 and J is TRBJ2-3; either TRBD1 or TRBD2 may fit D (5 bases each). This CDR3 region has 13 residues. The V gene lost 5 bases and the J gene lost 6 bases, with 15 bases spanning the gap. Germline V gives CDR1 DFQATT, CDR2 SNEGSKA (reference sequence). The CDR3 sequence: CSAWDRVVDTQYF. The CDR3, as DNA: TGCAGTGCTTGGGACCGGGTTGTGGATACGCAGTATTTT.

This clonotype was seen repeatedly, ten times or more. The J gene is TRBJ1-6, the V gene TRBV7-9; 8 positions agree with TRBD1. This CDR3 has 15 amino acids. V trimming: 1 base; J trimming: 8 bases; junction bases outside the gene matches: 4. Germline lookup yields CDR1 SEHNR and CDR2 FQNEAQ (reference sequence). CDR3 coding DNA: TGTGCCAGCAGCTTAGTGGCAGGGGGCTATTCACCCCTCCACTTT. Its protein is CASSLVAGGYSPLHF. The complete variable domain, with remaining parts taken from reference TRBV7-9 and TRBJ1-6, reads DTGVSQNPRHKITKRGQNVTFRCDPISEHNRLYWYRQTLGQGPEFLTYFQNEAQLEKSRLLSDRFSAERPKGSFSTLEIQRTEQGDSAMYLCASSLVAGGYSPLHFGNGTRLTVT.

The V call is TRBV5-6, the J call TRBJ2-7; possibly TRBD1 for D (5 bases). CDR1 SGHDT and CDR2 YYEEEE come from the germline V gene. Between the trimmed V and J ends, which lost 5 bases and 4 bases, there was a span of 16 bases. CDR3 length: 14 amino acids. CDR3 loop: CASSFSDRQYEQYV. CDR3 nucleotides: TGTGCCAGCAGTTTCTCCGACAGACAATACGAGCAGTACGTC.

This clonotype was detected ten times or more. V and J are TRBV7-2 and TRBJ2-5; D perhaps matches TRBD2 (6 bases). This CDR3 contains 15 residues. Germline CDR1 reads SGHTA; CDR2 reads FQGNSA. V lost 0 bases to trimming and J lost 0 bases, with 8 bases between them. The CDR3 loop is CASSLAGGYQETQYF. As DNA, the CDR3 is TGTGCCAGCAGCTTAGCTGGGGGGTACCAAGAGACCCAGTACTTC. The full variable domain, with the rest looked up from reference TRBV7-2 and TRBJ2-5, is GAGVSQSPSNKVTEKGKDVELRCDPISGHTALYWYRQSLGQGLEFLIYFQGNSAPDKSGLPSDRFSAERTGGSVSTLTIQRTQQEDSAVYLCASSLAGGYQETQYFGPGTRLLVL.

This clonotype was observed many times. This chain connects TRBV7-2 to TRBJ1-1; D not resolved. Trimming took 3 bases from V and 0 from J, leaving 5 bases between them. Germline V lookup: CDR1 SGHTA, CDR2 FQGNSA. This CDR3 spans 13 amino acids. The CDR3 bases are TGTGCCAGCAGCTTTTATATGAACACTGAAGCTTTCTTT. Its translation: CASSFYMNTEAFF.